This TCR beta chain appears in the sequencing data of a study of tumor-infiltrating lymphocytes in primary liver carcinoma. Without any cell sorting, roughly 18-31 mg of bulk tissue yielded co-extracted RNA and DNA. This clonotype was counted at least ten times. A constant-region primer served to make TCR beta cDNA from roughly 500 ng total RNA. Libraries for TCR beta were built through three nested multiplex PCR rounds, which together made up a slightly modified ARM-PCR procedure. Both of the initial two PCR rounds ran for approximately 10 cycles and employed TRBV1-TRBV30 forward primers alongside a C-beta reverse primer. MiXCR, applied by TCRdb to the multiplex PCR reads, yields one record per CDR3 protein. The sample includes roughly 80,000 distinct CDR3 sequences, 69% of them seen just once. This CDR3 has 14 amino acids. Trimming stripped 1 base from V and 0 bases from J, with 6 bases between.

The chain employs TRBV12-3 or TRBV12-4 and TRBJ1-2; D may be TRBD1 (5 bases). The sample taken for sequencing was tumor-adjacent normal liver tissue. The receptor's source is a man in his forties with primary liver carcinoma and hepatitis B virus infection. The CDR3 protein is CASSLGTTNYGYTF. DNA for the CDR3: TGTGCCAGCAGTTTAGGGACAACTAACTATGGCTACACCTTC.